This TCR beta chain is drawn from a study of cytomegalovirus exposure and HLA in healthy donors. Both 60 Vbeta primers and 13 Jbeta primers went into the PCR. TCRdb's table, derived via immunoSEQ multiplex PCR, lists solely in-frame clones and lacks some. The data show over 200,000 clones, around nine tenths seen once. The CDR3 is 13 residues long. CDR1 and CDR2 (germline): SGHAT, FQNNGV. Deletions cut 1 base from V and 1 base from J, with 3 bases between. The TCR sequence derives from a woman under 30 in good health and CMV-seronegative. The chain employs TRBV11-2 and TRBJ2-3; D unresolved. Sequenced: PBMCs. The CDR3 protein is CASSLAGTDTQYF. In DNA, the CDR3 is TGTGCCAGCAGCTTAGCCGGCACAGATACGCAGTATTTT. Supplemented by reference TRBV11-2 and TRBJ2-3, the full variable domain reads EAGVAQSPRYKIIEKRQSVAFWCNPISGHATLYWYQQILGQGPKLLIQFQNNGVVDDSQLPKDRFSAERLKGVDSTLKIQPAKLEDSAVYLCASSLAGTDTQYFGPGTRLTVL.